This record concerns one T cell receptor (beta chain) sequence. The CDR3 covers 15 residues. V lost 3 bases, J lost 2 bases, and 13 bases lay in between. Germline-derived CDR1 and CDR2 are LGHDT and YNNKEL (reference sequence). The data derive from a study of Graves' ophthalmopathy and Graves' hyperthyroidism. RNA served as the template for amplifying TCR beta CDR3 regions. HTBI primers served in a first-round RT-PCR, which a second-round multiplex PCR followed. One entry per CDR3 protein, called by TCRdb with MiXCR from the multiplex PCR reads. The sample shows more than 1,000,000 distinct CDR3 sequences, about 40% of them seen only once.

The rearrangement joins TRBV3-1 to TRBJ1-2, with D perhaps TRBD1 (6 bases). The clonotype was recovered from an adult man with Graves' hyperthyroidism. Sequenced material: peripheral blood or thyroid tissue (not recorded which). The CDR3, as DNA: TGTGCCAGCAGCCAGGAATTCACAGGGAACTATGGCTACACCTTC. This codes for CASSQEFTGNYGYTF.